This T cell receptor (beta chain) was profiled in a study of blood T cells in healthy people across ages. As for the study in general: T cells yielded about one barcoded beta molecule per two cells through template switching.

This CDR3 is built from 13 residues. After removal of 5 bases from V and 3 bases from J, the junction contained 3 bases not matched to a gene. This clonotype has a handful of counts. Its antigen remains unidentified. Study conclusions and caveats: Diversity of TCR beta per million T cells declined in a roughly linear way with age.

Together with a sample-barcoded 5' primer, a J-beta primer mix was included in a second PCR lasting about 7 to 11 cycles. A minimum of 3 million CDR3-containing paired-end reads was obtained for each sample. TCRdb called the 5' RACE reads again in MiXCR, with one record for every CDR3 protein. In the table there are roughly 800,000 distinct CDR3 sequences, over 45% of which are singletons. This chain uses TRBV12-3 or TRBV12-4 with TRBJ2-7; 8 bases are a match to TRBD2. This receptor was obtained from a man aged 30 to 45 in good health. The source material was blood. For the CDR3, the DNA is TGTGCCAGCAGTCGGGAGGGATACTACGAGCAGTACTTC. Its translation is CASSREGYYEQYF.